One and the same sample provided the 23 T cell receptor beta chains below, sequenced in a study of early T cells in non-severe SARS-CoV-2 infection. TCRdb re-derived calls from the 5' RACE reads in MiXCR, one entry per CDR3 protein. This table has tens of thousands of distinct CDR3 sequences, about 9% appearing once. The sample taken for sequencing was whole blood. Source of these receptors: an adult who was a healthcare worker with PCR-confirmed SARS-CoV-2 infection or an uninfected control (not recorded which).

This clonotype was observed many times. The V call is TRBV6-6, the J call TRBJ1-5, with a tentative D call TRBD1 (6 bases). Trimming took off 2 bases at V and 5 bases at J, with 13 bases between the two ends. The CDR3 is 15 residues long. CDR1 MNHNY and CDR2 SVGAGI come from the germline V gene (reference sequence). The CDR3 nucleotides are TGTGCCAGCAGTTACGGTTGGGCAGGGGATCAGCCCCAGCATTTT. It codes for CASSYGWAGDQPQHF.

In nucleotides, the CDR3 is TGTGCCAGCAGCTTGGACAACACAGATACGCAGTATTTT. This sequence encodes CASSLDNTDTQYF. The genes are TRBV5-4 and TRBJ2-3; D is ambiguous. Trimming took 0 bases from V and 2 from J, leaving 4 bases between them. Germline values: CDR1 SGHNT, CDR2 YYREEE (reference sequence). The CDR3 runs to 13 residues.

This clonotype was detected ten times or more. This chain joins TRBV7-2 and TRBJ1-1; D gene ambiguous. The CDR3 extends over 15 amino acids. In germline, CDR1 is SGHTA, CDR2 FQGNSA. V was cut by 5 bases and J by 4 bases, with 17 bases left in between. The CDR3 here is CASSIFPRGFTEAFF. The CDR3 coding sequence is TGTGCCAGCAGCATTTTCCCCCGAGGCTTCACTGAAGCTTTCTTT.

This clonotype was detected ten times or more. This sequence joins TRBV10-2 and TRBJ1-2, with a weak D call TRBD1 (5 bases). CDR1 is WSHSY, CDR2 SAAADI, per germline. V lost 8 bases, J lost 4 bases, and 11 bases lay in between. The CDR3 is 12 residues long. This CDR3 is CASEGNGYGYTF. CDR3 DNA sequence: TGCGCCAGCGAGGGGAATGGCTATGGCTACACCTTC.

The chain combines TRBV28 with TRBJ1-1; 7 bases are a match to TRBD1. This CDR3 contains 13 residues. V shed 2 bases and J 6 bases; nucleotides not matched to a gene: 3. Looked up from germline, CDR1 is MDHEN and CDR2 is SYDVKM. The CDR3: CASSLHRGSEAFF. The CDR3 region has the DNA TGTGCCAGCAGTTTACACAGGGGATCTGAAGCTTTCTTT.

The gene calls are TRBV6-5 and TRBJ1-2, with D uncertain. CDR1 and CDR2 (germline): MNHEY, SVGAGI. The CDR3 extends over 12 amino acids. Trimming took off 10 bases at V and 4 bases at J, with 13 bases between the two ends. The CDR3, as DNA: TGTGCCACCTACCTGGGTGGCTATGGCTACACCTTC. This encodes CATYLGGYGYTF.

This clonotype was counted ten times or more. The chain combines TRBV12-3 or TRBV12-4 with TRBJ2-7; D unresolved. V lost 4 bases to trimming and J lost 5 bases, with 6 bases between them. The CDR3 totals 11 residues. In DNA form, the CDR3 reads TGTGCCAGCAGTTCCCGGAACGAGCAGTACTTC. It codes for CASSSRNEQYF.

This chain uses TRBV20-1 with TRBJ2-1; 10 bases map to TRBD2. CDR3 length: 14 amino acids. The V and J ends lost 4 bases and 5 bases, in that order; junction bases with no gene match: 5. Germline CDR1 reads DFQATT; CDR2 reads SNEGSKA (reference sequence). In nucleotides, the CDR3 is TGCAGTGCTATCGATACTAGCGGGAACAATGAGCAGTTCTTC. This sequence encodes CSAIDTSGNNEQFF.

The sample holds many counts of this clonotype. The CDR3 spells CASSYRGQTDTQYF. CDR3 DNA: TGTGCCAGCAGTTACCGGGGACAGACAGATACGCAGTATTTT. This chain connects TRBV6-6 to TRBJ2-3; 7 positions agree with TRBD1. The CDR3 sequence is 14 residues long. Germline values: CDR1 MNHNY, CDR2 SVGAGI (reference sequence). V trimming: 2 bases; J trimming: 3 bases; junction bases outside the gene matches: 2.

The chain carries TRBV24-1 and TRBJ2-3; tentatively, D is TRBD2 (5 bases). Looked up from germline, CDR1 is KGHDR and CDR2 is SFDVKD. The CDR3 totals 13 residues. Between the trimmed V and J ends, which lost 5 bases and 2 bases, there was a span of 7 bases. The CDR3 loop reads CATSAGITDTQYF. The CDR3 region has the DNA TGTGCCACCAGTGCGGGGATCACAGATACGCAGTATTTT.

The V gene is TRBV19, the J gene TRBJ1-6; 7 bases map to TRBD1. V lost 7 bases and J lost 7; bases outside the gene matches: 7. This CDR3 spans 14 amino acids. The germline V gene has CDR1 LNHDA and CDR2 SQIVND (reference sequence). The CDR3 nucleotides are TGTGCCAGTACTCTAGGGACAGCCAATTCACCCCTCCACTTT. Protein: CASTLGTANSPLHF.

This clonotype was detected ten times or more. V usage is TRBV6-4 and J usage is TRBJ1-5; tentatively, D is TRBD1 (5 bases). Germline V gives CDR1 MRHNA, CDR2 SNTAGT. This CDR3 contains 13 residues. The V gene lost 9 bases and the J gene lost 6 bases, with 15 bases spanning the gap. In nucleotides, the CDR3 is TGTGCCAGTGGCAGGGAGGTGGGTCAGCCCCAGCATTTT. The encoded protein is CASGREVGQPQHF.

The rearrangement joins TRBV5-1 to TRBJ2-5; 8 bases are shared with TRBD2. With V trimmed by 0 bases and J by 6 bases, 10 bases remained unmatched. Germline V gene sequence: CDR1 SGHRS, CDR2 YFSETQ. The length of the CDR3 is 16 residues. The CDR3 region has the DNA TGCGCCAGCAGCTTGGACTCTGCGGGAGGAGGAAAGACCCAGTACTTC. Encoded protein: CASSLDSAGGGKTQYF.

This clonotype was found many times. V gene TRBV12-3 or TRBV12-4 combines with J gene TRBJ2-1; D is perhaps TRBD2 (8 bases). Trimming left V 5 bases short and J 3 bases short, with 20 bases between. The CDR3 consists of 17 residues. The CDR3 coding sequence is TGTGCCAGCAGTCCTCAGGGGGGGACTAGTGTCTACAATGAGCAGTTCTTC. Its translation is CASSPQGGTSVYNEQFF.

The table lists this clonotype with many counts. This rearrangement joins TRBV20-1 to TRBJ2-2; tentative D call: TRBD2 (5 bases). V gave up 4 bases and J gave up 0 bases, with 12 bases separating them. The CDR3 length is 15 residues. Germline V gene sequence: CDR1 DFQATT, CDR2 SNEGSKA (reference sequence). CDR3 nucleotide sequence: TGCAGTGCTAACCGGGGTACAACGAACACCGGGGAGCTGTTTTTT. Protein: CSANRGTTNTGELFF.

In its sample, this clonotype was seen many times. The rearrangement uses TRBV20-1 and TRBJ1-2; 9 bases map to TRBD1. The J segment lost 5 bases and the V segment lost 3 bases, leaving 19 bases of the junction unmatched. The length of the CDR3 is 18 residues. Germline loops: CDR1 DFQATT, CDR2 SNEGSKA (reference sequence). The chain's CDR3 is CSASGDRESNLRGYGYTF. The CDR3 nucleotides are TGCAGTGCTAGCGGGGACAGGGAGTCTAATCTTCGGGGGTATGGCTACACCTTC.

The chain couples TRBV20-1 to TRBJ1-4; D unclear. This CDR3 comprises 13 residues. Germline V gives CDR1 DFQATT, CDR2 SNEGSKA (reference sequence). The CDR3 sequence: CSVSQTTNEKLFF. The DNA for the CDR3 is TGCAGCGTCTCCCAGACAACTAATGAAAAACTGTTTTTT.

This clonotype was observed many times. In nucleotides, the CDR3 is TGCAGCGTAGGACATAACACCGGGGAGCTGTTTTTT. Protein: CSVGHNTGELFF. The rearrangement uses TRBV29-1 and TRBJ2-2; a possible D gene is TRBD1 (5 bases). The germline V gene has CDR1 SQVTM and CDR2 ANQGSEA. Trimming took off 6 bases at V and 2 bases at J, with 7 bases between the two ends. This CDR3 spans 12 amino acids.

This clonotype occurred many times. V is TRBV4-1 and J is TRBJ1-6; unclear D gene. Germline V gene sequence: CDR1 MGHRA, CDR2 YSYEKL. CDR3 length equals 13 residues. V lost 0 bases, J lost 14 bases, and 11 bases lay in between. Here the CDR3 DNA reads TGCGCCAGCAGCCAAGATCTTGAGAGGACCCTCCACTTT. As protein: CASSQDLERTLHF.

This clonotype was counted ten times or more. The chain recombines TRBV13 with TRBJ2-6; 8 bases align to TRBD2. The CDR3 totals 20 residues. V trimming: 0 bases; J trimming: 2 bases; junction bases outside the gene matches: 12. From germline, CDR1 is PRHDT and CDR2 FYEKMQ (reference sequence). The CDR3 here is CASSLGSAGGFLPGANVLTF. The CDR3 coding sequence is TGTGCCAGCAGCTTAGGGTCGGCGGGAGGCTTCTTACCTGGGGCCAACGTCCTGACTTTC.

CDR3 in DNA: TGCAGCGTCCAGATTGGGGCAGGGAGCTCCTACGAGCAGTACTTC. It codes for CSVQIGAGSSYEQYF. The V and J genes are TRBV29-1 and TRBJ2-7, with D possibly called TRBD1 or TRBD2 (5 bases each). V lost 6 bases, J lost 0 bases, and 18 bases lay in between. The CDR3 is 15 amino acids. The germline V gene encodes CDR1 SQVTM and CDR2 ANQGSEA.

The V call is TRBV6-5, the J call TRBJ2-3; TRBD1 matches at 7 bases. Germline values: CDR1 MNHEY, CDR2 SVGAGI. The CDR3 is 14 residues long. The V and J ends lost 8 bases and 5 bases, in that order; junction bases with no gene match: 10. The CDR3 nucleotides read TGTGCCAGCTCCTCGGGACAGTTTGTAGATACGCAGTATTTT. It is translated as CASSSGQFVDTQYF.

In this sample, this clonotype turned up many times. The J gene is TRBJ2-7, the V gene TRBV2; 7 bases fit TRBD1. The CDR3 runs 14 residues. After removal of 7 bases from V and 3 bases from J, the junction contained 9 bases not matched to a gene. Per germline, CDR1 SNHLY and CDR2 FYNNEI. CDR3 sequence (DNA): TGTGCCAGCATCAGAGAGACAGGGTACTACGAGCAGTACTTC. Amino acids: CASIRETGYYEQYF.